This T cell receptor beta chain was identified in a study of T cell responses to AZD1222 COVID-19 vaccine. Regarding the study as a whole: None of the repertoires were sampled until the peak T cell response had passed. A mostly white British donor set with more females was recruited, and clonal diversity was possibly underestimated. Spike was spanned by vaccine-associated CD4 TCRs, which were dominant at 160-218 and 743-854. Seropositive at baseline were only a handful of AZD1222 recipients.

V lost 5 bases and J lost 0; bases outside the gene matches: 10. The CDR3 consists of 17 residues. The germline V gene encodes CDR1 MDHEN and CDR2 SYDVKM. In regard to this clone: Its antigen is unknown.

Repertoires were generated with immunoSEQ multiplex PCR, while TCRdb's copy carries only in-frame clones and drops some. The repertoire holds about 140,000 clones, with 75% to 95% as singletons. The receptor was isolated from an adult in good health. The V call is TRBV28, the J call TRBJ2-1, with 7 bases lining up with TRBD2. The material was peripheral blood, obtained on day 0 of AZD1222 vaccination. The CDR3 DNA reads TGTGCCAGCAGTCAACGGGACTACTCGAGCTCCTACAATGAGCAGTTCTTC. Translation gives CASSQRDYSSSYNEQFF.